One sample yielded the 2 T cell receptor beta chains listed below, sequenced in a study of cytomegalovirus exposure and HLA in healthy donors. Primers: 60 Vbeta forward and 13 Jbeta reverse. Repertoires were generated with immunoSEQ multiplex PCR, while TCRdb's copy carries only in-frame clones and drops some. Among about 130,000 clones, roughly 84% were seen once, and the ten largest hold 1% to 1.5%. The sequenced sample was PBMCs. The receptors were sampled from a girl aged 2-10 years in good health and CMV-seronegative.

This chain connects TRBV30 to TRBJ1-5, with a tentative D call TRBD1 (6 bases). The CDR3 totals 19 residues. Trimming shortened V by 4 bases and J by 1 base, and 26 bases separated the two germline ends. Germline V lookup: CDR1 GTSNPN, CDR2 SVGIG (reference sequence). CDR3 bases: TGTGCCTGGATGTCGTGTTACAGGGTGTCCGTTCGGAGCAATCAGCCCCAGCATTTT. Translated: CAWMSCYRVSVRSNQPQHF.

This chain joins TRBV27 and TRBJ1-5; TRBD1 is a possible D gene (5 bases). With 6 bases removed from V and 6 bases from J, the gap between germline ends came to 12 bases. The CDR3 consists of 13 residues. The germline CDR1 and CDR2 sequences are MNHEY and SMNVEV (reference sequence). CDR3 DNA: TGTGCCAGCAGCGCCCTAGGGGTTCAGCCCCAGCATTTT. This codes for CASSALGVQPQHF.